This T cell receptor (beta chain) was found in a study of cytomegalovirus exposure and HLA in healthy donors. CDR1 is MGHDK and CDR2 is SYGVNS in the germline V gene. J lost 2 bases, V lost 4 bases, and 9 bases had no gene match. The CDR3 is 16 amino acids. Profiling relied on immunoSEQ multiplex PCR, and the TCRdb table lists in-frame clones only, not all of them. The sample lists some 140,000 clones; approximately 86% were seen once. Material for sequencing was PBMCs. The receptor's source is a human donor in good health. The V and J genes are TRBV25-1 and TRBJ2-3; 7 bases map to TRBD1. CDR3 in amino acids: CASSASPGQLTDTQYF. CDR3 sequence (DNA): TGTGCCAGCAGTGCTTCCCCGGGACAGCTCACAGATACGCAGTATTTT. The full variable domain, in which reference TRBV25-1 and TRBJ2-3 provide the parts outside the CDR3, is EADIYQTPRYLVIGTGKKITLECSQTMGHDKMYWYQQDPGMELHLIHYSYGVNSTEKGDLSSESTVSRIRTEHFPLTLESARPSHTSQYLCASSASPGQLTDTQYFGPGTRLTVL.